This TCR beta chain was retrieved from a study of blood T cell repertoires in COVID-19. Background on the study: Sites across the United States, Italy and Spain contributed samples from acute and convalescent COVID-19. The cDNA or gDNA used as material had been derived from T cells, B-cell-depleted T cells, or PBMCs.

Only in-frame clones appear in the TCRdb table, and some are missing; sequencing was by immunoSEQ multiplex PCR. The sample has about 380,000 clones; over 65% are singletons. Per germline, CDR1 SNHLY and CDR2 FYNNEI. The CDR3 runs 15 residues. The ends lost 4 bases at V and 7 bases at J; junction bases unmatched: 10. This clonotype was obtained from a human donor with acute or convalescent COVID-19. The donor label of this sample is uncertain. V usage is TRBV2 and J usage is TRBJ1-5; TRBD1 matches at 7 bases. The sample taken for sequencing was peripheral blood. CDR3 sequence reads: CASSVSGGLGQPQHF. The CDR3 DNA reads as TGTGCCAGCAGTGTCTCAGGGGGACTAGGACAGCCCCAGCATTTT.